The entry below gives a single T cell receptor (beta chain) sequence along with its context. This clone occurred once. Which antigen it targets is not known. Per-base qualities were not stored, and no clone one base away is much larger. The sample belongs to a study of blood T cell repertoires in COVID-19 (dated by TCRdb to 2020 to 2022). At the level of the whole study: Collaborator samples came from the United States, Italy and Spain and covered acute and convalescent phases of COVID-19. Nearly every sample came with metadata listing a de-identified subject ID, COVID-19 status, age in years and sex. The repertoires were released in a freely available public database intended as a resource for research on the immune response to SARS-CoV-2. The material from the prospective study consisted of cDNA or gDNA derived from T cells, B-cell-depleted T cells, or PBMCs. Subjects who had been exposed to COVID-19, were actively infected with it, or had recovered from it provided the deeply sampled blood TCRbeta repertoires that made up the dataset. Where available, HLA class I and class II types were taken from metadata supplied by the sample provider and were not determined by assay-based typing. The samples were drawn from two sources: the first 160 participants of the ongoing ImmuneRACE study, and 1,200 or so subjects contributed by 6 global collaborators. General study outcomes and caveats: Clinical and demographic metadata were provided uncurated, with the amount varying by source and participant.

In the germline V gene, CDR1 corresponds to SGDLS and CDR2 to YYNGEE. The CDR3 has 15 amino acids, counting the end cysteine and phenylalanine. The DNA shown is the 45-base CDR3, in frame from base 1. V trim: 1 base; J trim: 4 bases; unmatched bases: 2. The immunoSEQ Assay, a bias-controlled multiplex PCR, was used to amplify TCRbeta CDR3 regions from genomic DNA. Regarding the original processing steps: The number of nucleated cells in each sample was estimated by amplification of reference gene primers within the assay. To quantify the absolute abundance of each unique TCRbeta CDR3 rearrangement, sequence reads were collapsed and filtered. For each sample, productive Simpson clonality was calculated as the square root of Simpson's diversity index across productive rearrangements. Not all clones reach the TCRdb copy of this immuneACCESS table, which keeps in-frame sequences only. Checked studies attribute under half of the gap to unresolved V genes and leave the rest unexplained. The DNA was the basis for D and trimming; V, J and clone size are from that table. Counted in this sample were roughly 340,000 clones; around 89% of them appeared once. Approximately 1% of the sample comes from the top ten.

In the prospective study, participants were roughly 18 to 100 years old, resided in about two dozen geographic areas of the United States, and were enrolled through a virtual design. In the prospective study, participants were assigned to cohorts based on the clinical history participants reported in a screening survey and a study questionnaire. Recovered participants in ImmuneRACE Cohort 3 were defined by two consecutive negative NP/OP PCR tests, clearance by a healthcare professional, or resolution of symptoms. Mobile phlebotomists in the prospective study collected whole blood, serum and a nasopharyngeal or oropharyngeal swab from every participant. Additional blood draws and questionnaires over an approximately two-month period could optionally be provided by prospective study participants. Before DNA extraction, prospective study blood samples were shipped either frozen or at room temperature.

Sequenced: PBMCs or T cells enriched from blood (not recorded which). The sequence came from a man aged 18 to 30 who had recovered from COVID-19. Rearrangement joined TRBV9 to TRBJ2-2, with 9 junctional bases fitting TRBD1. At the DNA level, the sequence is TGTGCCAGCAGCGTAAACAGGGGGCTCACCGGGGAGCTGTTTTTT. It translates to CASSVNRGLTGELFF.